This T cell receptor (beta chain) was profiled in a study of cytomegalovirus exposure and HLA in healthy donors. With regard to this clone: The target antigen is unknown.

The PCR employed 60 Vbeta primers together with 13 Jbeta primers. The repertoire was sequenced with immunoSEQ multiplex PCR; TCRdb's copy has only in-frame clones and lacks some. This sample has 150,000 to 200,000 clones, with 78% found just once. The CDR3 totals 13 residues. Germline V lookup: CDR1 LNHDA, CDR2 SQIVND (reference sequence). V shed 6 bases, J shed 4 bases, and the junction held 4 bases outside the gene matches. Whole-study findings and limits: In a later analysis, several top co-occurrence clusters appeared linked to parvovirus B19, influenza, CMV and Epstein-Barr virus. Because they were indistinguishable, some V segments, including TRBV6-2 and TRBV6-3, were excluded. Confirmation was obtained in vitro that a few CMV-associated chains are specific for CMV antigens.

The sequenced sample was PBMCs. This sequence joins TRBV19 and TRBJ2-3; TRBD1 aligns across 7 bases. The clonotype comes from a woman aged 45 to 65 in good health and CMV-seropositive. CDR3 in DNA: TGTGCCAGTAGACAGGGGAAGTCAGATACGCAGTATTTT. Translation gives CASRQGKSDTQYF. The variable domain in full, completed from reference TRBV19 and TRBJ2-3, reads DGGITQSPKYLFRKEGQNVTLSCEQNLNHDAMYWYRQDPGQGLRLIYYSQIVNDFQKGDIAEGYSVSREKKESFPLTVTSAQKNPTAFYLCASRQGKSDTQYFGPGTRLTVL.